The 25 T cell receptor beta chains below come from one sample, sequenced in a study of CD8 T cells in ankylosing spondylitis. Regarding the study as a whole: Ankylosing spondylitis blood appeared to carry a characteristic TCR beta motif of roughly 8 highly homologous variants.

The antigens these receptors bind are not known. TCRdb processed the 5' RACE reads anew with MiXCR; each CDR3 protein has one entry. Of about 440,000 distinct CDR3 sequences listed, roughly a sixth are singletons. The material sequenced was blood, either unsorted or a sorted T cell fraction (not recorded which). These receptors were taken from a male donor with ankylosing spondylitis.

The chain is built from TRBV6-2 or TRBV6-3 and TRBJ2-7, with D maybe TRBD1 (6 bases). Trimming took off 6 bases at V and 4 bases at J, with 19 bases between the two ends. Germline CDR1 reads MNHEY; CDR2 reads SVGEGT. The CDR3 length is 15 residues. The CDR3 loop reads CASRAATGKGYEQYF. CDR3 in DNA: TGTGCCAGCAGGGCAGCGACAGGAAAGGGGTACGAGCAGTACTTC.

J is TRBJ2-7 and V is TRBV14, with a possible D match to TRBD2 (5 bases). The CDR3 consists of 17 residues. Germline-derived CDR1 and CDR2 are SGHDN and FVKESK. The V end lost 6 bases, the J end lost 2 bases, and 23 bases lay between the germline ends. DNA of the CDR3: TGTGCCAGCAGTCCCGGGAAGCGTAGTCTAGCTGCCTACGAGCAGTACTTC. Translation: CASSPGKRSLAAYEQYF.

This clonotype was observed a handful of times. The V gene is TRBV6-1, the J gene TRBJ1-2, with 7 nucleotides matching TRBD1. V shed 5 bases and J 6 bases; nucleotides not matched to a gene: 6. This CDR3 spans 13 amino acids. The germline CDR1 and CDR2 sequences are MNHNS and SASEGT. As DNA, the CDR3 is TGTGCCAGCAGTCGAGGACAGGTGGATGGCTACACCTTC. Translation gives CASSRGQVDGYTF.

The chain uses TRBV11-3 and TRBJ2-5; TRBD2 is a possible D gene (5 bases). This CDR3 has 14 residues. Trimming took off 3 bases at V and 0 bases at J, with 8 bases between the two ends. Germline values: CDR1 SGHNT, CDR2 YENEEA. The CDR3 reads CASSFASNQETQYF. DNA of the CDR3: TGTGCCAGCAGCTTTGCTAGCAACCAAGAGACCCAGTACTTC. Combining the CDR3 with reference TRBV11-3 and TRBJ2-5 gives the whole variable domain EAGVVQSPRYKIIEKKQPVAFWCNPISGHNTLYWYLQNLGQGPELLIRYENEEAVDDSQLPKDRFSAERLKGVDSTLKIQPAELGDSAVYLCASSFASNQETQYFGPGTRLLVL.

This clonotype was picked up a small number of times. The chain carries TRBV27 and TRBJ2-4, with a tentative D call TRBD1 (5 bases). The V end lost 8 bases, the J end lost 8 bases, and 22 bases lay between the germline ends. This CDR3 contains 15 residues. Germline CDR1 reads MNHEY; CDR2 reads SMNVEV (reference sequence). CDR3 in DNA: TGTGCCAGCCTTGGACCAGCTGGACATTGTGACATTCAGTACTTC. This encodes CASLGPAGHCDIQYF.

This clonotype came up a few times. The V and J genes are TRBV7-9 and TRBJ1-1; D remains unclear. Germline CDR1 reads SEHNR; CDR2 reads FQNEAQ (reference sequence). V was pared by 5 bases and J by 3 bases, with 16 bases between. The CDR3 length is 15 residues. CDR3 region: CASSPAGPGDTEAFF. CDR3 nucleotides: TGTGCCAGCAGCCCGGCGGGCCCCGGAGACACTGAAGCTTTCTTT. Full variable domain (outside the CDR3, taken from reference TRBV7-9 and TRBJ1-1): DTGVSQNPRHKITKRGQNVTFRCDPISEHNRLYWYRQTLGQGPEFLTYFQNEAQLEKSRLLSDRFSAERPKGSFSTLEIQRTEQGDSAMYLCASSPAGPGDTEAFFGQGTRLTVV.

This clonotype was observed a handful of times. The chain is built from TRBV7-2 and TRBJ2-7; 7 positions agree with TRBD1. The length of the CDR3 is 14 residues. V was pared by 5 bases and J by 5 bases, with 9 bases of the junction left unmatched. Germline V lookup: CDR1 SGHTA, CDR2 FQGNSA. Written as DNA, the CDR3 is TGTGCCAGCAGCGCCCGACAGGGTGGGCACGAGCAGTACTTC. Translating it yields CASSARQGGHEQYF.

In this sample, this clonotype turned up many times. The gene calls are TRBV27 and TRBJ1-5; D is perhaps TRBD1 (6 bases). Germline CDR1 is MNHEY and CDR2 is SMNVEV (reference sequence). This CDR3 has 15 residues. Trimming shortened V by 7 bases and J by 2 bases, and 15 bases separated the two germline ends. Written as DNA, the CDR3 is TGTGCCAGCAAACCCCTAGGACAGCGCAATCAGCCCCAGCATTTT. Protein product: CASKPLGQRNQPQHF.

This clonotype was observed a few times. This sequence joins TRBV7-7 and TRBJ2-1; TRBD2 aligns across 8 bases. V shed 1 base, J shed 9 bases, and the junction held 8 bases outside the gene matches. Germline CDR1 is SSHAT and CDR2 is FNYEAQ (reference sequence). This CDR3 is 15 amino acids long. The CDR3 region is CASSLVPTGGAEQFF. As DNA, the CDR3 is TGTGCCAGCAGCTTAGTACCGACGGGAGGGGCTGAGCAGTTCTTC.

This clonotype was observed a few times. The chain combines TRBV7-2 with TRBJ2-3, with D possibly TRBD2 on 7 matching bases. Germline V gives CDR1 SGHTA, CDR2 FQGNSA. This CDR3 contains 15 residues. Trimming stripped 1 base from V and 6 bases from J, with 14 bases between. CDR3 protein: CASSLGGGAVDTQYF. CDR3 nucleotides: TGTGCCAGCAGCTTAGGAGGGGGGGCCGTGGATACGCAGTATTTT.

This clonotype appeared a few times. The chain joins TRBV29-1 to TRBJ2-5, with D unclear. V shed 6 bases and J shed 1 base, with 12 bases lying between them. The CDR3 contains 13 residues. Germline V lookup: CDR1 SQVTM, CDR2 ANQGSEA. CDR3 sequence reads: CSVSFGVQETQYF. In nucleotides, the CDR3 is TGCAGCGTCAGCTTTGGGGTCCAAGAGACCCAGTACTTC.

This clonotype appeared many times. This chain links TRBV10-3 with TRBJ2-1; no reliable D call. V was pared by 0 bases and J by 4 bases, with 1 base between. This CDR3 is built from 12 residues. The V gene's germline CDR1 is ENHRY and CDR2 SYGVKD. The CDR3 protein is CAISESYNEQFF. The DNA for the CDR3 is TGTGCCATCAGTGAGTCGTACAATGAGCAGTTCTTC.

This clonotype was detected ten times or more. This rearrangement joins TRBV12-3 or TRBV12-4 to TRBJ2-1; 8 bases are a match to TRBD2. The CDR3 consists of 16 residues. After removal of 0 bases from V and 3 bases from J, the junction contained 4 bases not matched to a gene. For the CDR3, the DNA is TGTGCCAGCAGTTTAGCGCTTCTAGCGGGCTACAATGAGCAGTTCTTC. Encoded protein: CASSLALLAGYNEQFF.

Of note for this clonotype: The junction and the germline gene differ at one end; a read error may be behind it. V is TRBV9 and J is TRBJ2-5; possibly TRBD1 for D (6 bases). The CDR3 loop spans 14 amino acids. The germline V gene has CDR1 SGDLS and CDR2 YYNGEE. The CDR3 nucleotides are TGTGCCAGCAGTGTAGCAGGGGCGGAAGAGACCCAGTACTTC. Amino acids: CASSVAGAEETQYF. Drawing the rest from reference TRBV9 and TRBJ2-5, the complete variable domain is DSGVTQTPKHLITATGQRVTLRCSPRSGDLSVYWYQQSLDQGLQFLIQYYNGEERAKGNILERFSAQQFPDLHSELNLSSLELGDSALYFCASSVAGAEETQYFGPGTRLLVL.

This clonotype came up a few times. This chain joins TRBV2 and TRBJ2-1; D possibly uses TRBD1 or TRBD2 (5 bases each). V lost 3 bases and J lost 6, with 33 bases in between. The CDR3 totals 21 residues. Germline assignment: CDR1 SNHLY and CDR2 FYNNEI. This CDR3 is CASSEPHIRGRLETGPNEQFF. DNA of the CDR3: TGTGCCAGCAGTGAGCCACATATTAGGGGACGTTTAGAGACCGGCCCCAATGAGCAGTTCTTC.

Worth noting for this clonotype: Mismatch with germline at one junction end may stem from a read error. The rearrangement uses TRBV7-7 and TRBJ1-5, with D hard to call. The CDR3 runs to 11 residues. The V gene's germline CDR1 is SSHAT and CDR2 FNYEAQ (reference sequence). The CDR3 region has the DNA TGTGCTAGCACCCCGAATCAGCCCCAGCATTTT. It translates to CASTPNQPQHF.

This sequence joins TRBV11-2 and TRBJ2-3; D is unclear. The CDR3 extends over 14 amino acids. The V gene's germline CDR1 is SGHAT and CDR2 FQNNGV. Trimming removed 4 bases from V and 4 bases from J, with 12 bases in between. This chain's CDR3 is CASSSRSRPDTQYF. The CDR3 DNA is TGTGCCAGCAGCTCCCGGAGTCGCCCAGATACGCAGTATTTT.

The table lists this clonotype with a few counts. The genes are TRBV5-4 and TRBJ1-1; D may be TRBD1 (6 bases). The CDR3 runs to 14 residues. CDR1 SGHNT and CDR2 YYREEE come from the germline V gene (reference sequence). Trimming removed 2 bases at V and 3 bases at J, with 11 bases between. The CDR3 spells CASSFTGSDTEAFF. For the CDR3, the DNA is TGTGCCAGCAGCTTTACAGGGTCGGACACTGAAGCTTTCTTT.

This chain uses TRBV5-1 with TRBJ2-3, with 7 bases fitting TRBD1. With V trimmed by 0 bases and J by 4 bases, 5 bases remained unmatched. Germline CDR1 is SGHRS and CDR2 is YFSETQ. The CDR3 runs 15 residues. CDR3 nucleotide sequence: TGCGCCAGCAGCTTGGCCGGGCAGGGGGCAGATACGCAGTATTTT. Translated, it gives CASSLAGQGADTQYF.

This clonotype was counted only a few times. V usage is TRBV24-1 and J usage is TRBJ2-1; D is tentatively TRBD1 or TRBD2 (5 bases each). The V end was cut by 1 base, the J end by 5 bases, with 20 bases between. Germline-derived CDR1 and CDR2 are KGHDR and SFDVKD. This CDR3 contains 18 residues. The CDR3 protein is CATSDFIPRDGTNNEQFF. CDR3 bases: TGTGCCACCAGTGATTTTATCCCCCGGGACGGCACTAACAATGAGCAGTTCTTC.

This clonotype was recorded a few times. The chain links TRBV11-2 to TRBJ2-5; no firm D call. Trimming took 5 bases from V and 2 from J, leaving 12 bases between them. This CDR3 region has 14 residues. CDR1 and CDR2 (germline): SGHAT, FQNNGV. The CDR3 bases are TGTGCCAGCAGCCCCAATGTAGCTCAAGAGACCCAGTACTTC. Its translation is CASSPNVAQETQYF.

In its sample, this clonotype was seen a few times. The V gene is TRBV19, the J gene TRBJ2-6; D possibly corresponds to TRBD1 (6 bases). V was pared by 3 bases and J by 1 base, with 16 bases between. The CDR3 is 18 residues long. Germline values: CDR1 LNHDA, CDR2 SQIVND (reference sequence). The CDR3 sequence: CASSIVWTALSGANVLTF. The CDR3 DNA sequence: TGTGCCAGTAGTATCGTTTGGACAGCTCTATCTGGGGCCAACGTCCTGACTTTC.

This chain connects TRBV20-1 to TRBJ1-1; a weak D match, TRBD1 (6 bases). Germline V gives CDR1 DFQATT, CDR2 SNEGSKA (reference sequence). The CDR3 loop spans 13 amino acids. V lost 3 bases and J lost 2, with 10 bases in between. CDR3 protein: CSASSGANTEAFF. The CDR3 DNA reads as TGCAGTGCTAGTTCAGGGGCCAACACTGAAGCTTTCTTT.

This clonotype was picked up a small number of times. The chain recombines TRBV6-1 with TRBJ2-7; 11 bases agree with TRBD1. Germline CDR1 reads MNHNS; CDR2 reads SASEGT. The V and J ends lost 5 bases and 3 bases, in that order; junction bases with no gene match: 3. The CDR3 is 14 amino acids. The CDR3 region has the DNA TGTGCCAGCAGTCGGACAGGGGGCGTCTACGAGCAGTACTTC. Encoded protein: CASSRTGGVYEQYF.

The table lists this clonotype with many counts. The gene calls are TRBV2 and TRBJ2-7; D possibly corresponds to TRBD1 (6 bases). V lost 7 bases and J 1 base, leaving 17 bases between the germline ends. Per germline, CDR1 SNHLY and CDR2 FYNNEI. The CDR3 is 15 residues long. The CDR3 sequence: CASTTEGGPSYEQYF. The CDR3 region has the DNA TGTGCCAGCACCACCGAAGGGGGTCCTTCCTACGAGCAGTACTTC.